These T cell receptor beta chains were read from a single sample in a study of CD8+CD57+ T cells in acquired aplastic anemia. MiXCR, applied by TCRdb to the reads, yields one record per CDR3 protein. The data show approximately 180,000 distinct CDR3 sequences, roughly 65% seen once. Sequencing used sorted CD4+, CD8+, or CD8+CD57+ T cells (not recorded which) from PBMCs. All receptors derive from a human donor with aplastic anemia. Each CDR3 is given with its conserved first and last residue. The order of the fields is J gene, V gene, D gene, clone size, CDR3 DNA, CDR3 protein. The D gene is left open where the match is weak. Rows may omit the clone size; those that give it use once, few, many or a size class.

j_call: TRBJ2-5
v_call: TRBV20-1
d_call: TRBD2
clone_size: NA
cdr3_nt: TGCAGTGCTAGAGGAGGGGTAGCGGGGGACTTCCAAGAGACCCAGTACTTC
cdr3_aa: CSARGGVAGDFQETQYF

j_call: TRBJ2-1
v_call: TRBV6-5
d_call: NA
clone_size: few
cdr3_nt: TGTGCCAGCAGCCGCCCCTACCAAAGTAGGAATGAGCAGTTCTTC
cdr3_aa: CASSRPYQSRNEQFF

j_call: TRBJ2-7
v_call: TRBV9
d_call: NA
clone_size: NA
cdr3_nt: TGTGCCAGCAGTTTCGGGAGTGGGGAGCAGTACTTC
cdr3_aa: CASSFGSGEQYF

j_call: TRBJ1-2
v_call: TRBV15
d_call: TRBD1
clone_size: NA
cdr3_nt: TGTGCCACCAGCAGTCTGGGACAGGGGGCACGGAACTATGGCTACACCTTC
cdr3_aa: CATSSLGQGARNYGYTF

j_call: TRBJ1-5
v_call: TRBV2
d_call: NA
clone_size: NA
cdr3_nt: TGTGCCAGCAGGGGGGAGATAAGGACCCAGCATTTT
cdr3_aa: CASRGEIRTQHF

j_call: TRBJ2-1
v_call: TRBV6-1
d_call: NA
clone_size: once
cdr3_nt: TGTGCCAGCAGTGAATCGGGTTGGAATGAGCAGTTCTTC
cdr3_aa: CASSESGWNEQFF

j_call: TRBJ1-1
v_call: TRBV20-1
d_call: NA
clone_size: NA
cdr3_nt: TGCAGTGCTAGTATGGGCAATGAAGCTTTCTTT
cdr3_aa: CSASMGNEAFF

j_call: TRBJ1-1
v_call: TRBV24-1
d_call: TRBD1
clone_size: NA
cdr3_nt: TGTGCCACCCAAGCAGGGGGCTTGAACACTGAAGCTTTCTTT
cdr3_aa: CATQAGGLNTEAFF

j_call: TRBJ2-6
v_call: TRBV7-2
d_call: NA
clone_size: once
cdr3_nt: TGTGCCAGCAGCTTAGATGGCAGCGTTACGTTCTCTGGGGCCAACGTCCTGACTTTC
cdr3_aa: CASSLDGSVTFSGANVLTF

j_call: TRBJ1-4
v_call: TRBV7-2
d_call: NA
clone_size: NA
cdr3_nt: TGTGCCAGCAGCCGATGGGGCGGTGAAAAACTGTTTTTT
cdr3_aa: CASSRWGGEKLFF

j_call: TRBJ2-1
v_call: TRBV19
d_call: NA
clone_size: NA
cdr3_nt: TGTGCCAGCAGCAAAGGGGAAGTCTACAATGAGCAGTTCTTC
cdr3_aa: CASSKGEVYNEQFF

j_call: TRBJ1-1
v_call: TRBV20-1
d_call: NA
clone_size: NA
cdr3_nt: TGCAGTGCTACGGGACCCGAGGGACGAGGAATCTTT
cdr3_aa: CSATGPEGRGIF

j_call: TRBJ1-4
v_call: TRBV29-1
d_call: NA
clone_size: NA
cdr3_nt: TGCAGCGTTGGCAGGGTTGGTGAAAAACTGTTTTTT
cdr3_aa: CSVGRVGEKLFF

j_call: TRBJ1-2
v_call: TRBV6-6
d_call: NA
clone_size: NA
cdr3_nt: TGTGCCAGCAGTTACTCGTTAGGCGGGCTCGATGGCCACACCTTC
cdr3_aa: CASSYSLGGLDGHTF

j_call: TRBJ2-7
v_call: TRBV7-9
d_call: NA
clone_size: many
cdr3_nt: TGTGCCATGGCGTTCAGGGGCGAGCAGTACTTC
cdr3_aa: CAMAFRGEQYF

j_call: TRBJ2-7
v_call: TRBV5-1
d_call: NA
clone_size: NA
cdr3_nt: TGCGCCAGCAGCTTACAGGGTACCTACGAGCAGTACTTC
cdr3_aa: CASSLQGTYEQYF

j_call: TRBJ2-6
v_call: TRBV15
d_call: TRBD1
clone_size: NA
cdr3_nt: TGTGCCACCAGCAGACAACAGGGGGCGCCTGGGGCCAACGTCCTGACTTTC
cdr3_aa: CATSRQQGAPGANVLTF

j_call: TRBJ2-1
v_call: TRBV20-1
d_call: TRBD2
clone_size: NA
cdr3_nt: TGCAGTGCTAGTAGTAGCGGGAATCGCTACAATGAGCAGTTCTTC
cdr3_aa: CSASSSGNRYNEQFF

j_call: TRBJ2-7
v_call: TRBV9
d_call: NA
clone_size: NA
cdr3_nt: TGTGCCAGCAGCGTAGCTGATGCCGGGAGTGCCTACGAGCAGTACTTC
cdr3_aa: CASSVADAGSAYEQYF

j_call: TRBJ2-7
v_call: TRBV2
d_call: NA
clone_size: NA
cdr3_nt: TGTGCCAGCAGTGGGACAGCCAAGGGGTACGAGCAGCACTTC
cdr3_aa: CASSGTAKGYEQHF

j_call: TRBJ1-1
v_call: TRBV7-9
d_call: TRBD1
clone_size: once
cdr3_nt: TGTGCCAGCACCTTTCGGGACAGGGGTAAAGCTTTCTTT
cdr3_aa: CASTFRDRGKAFF

j_call: TRBJ1-5
v_call: TRBV19
d_call: TRBD1
clone_size: NA
cdr3_nt: TGTGCCAGTAGTAGGACAAAAGACAGGGTTGTAAGCAATCAGCCCCAGCATTTT
cdr3_aa: CASSRTKDRVVSNQPQHF

j_call: TRBJ1-3
v_call: TRBV12-3/TRBV12-4
d_call: NA
clone_size: NA
cdr3_nt: TGTGCCAGCAGTTTACATGGTCGCCTCTCTGGAAACACCATATATTTT
cdr3_aa: CASSLHGRLSGNTIYF

j_call: TRBJ2-5
v_call: TRBV5-4
d_call: TRBD1
clone_size: few
cdr3_nt: TGTGCCAGCAGCTCAGGGGGAAAGACCCAGTACTTC
cdr3_aa: CASSSGGKTQYF

j_call: TRBJ2-7
v_call: TRBV20-1
d_call: TRBD1
clone_size: NA
cdr3_nt: TGCAGTGCTAGAGCCGGGACAGACCACGAGCAGTACTTC
cdr3_aa: CSARAGTDHEQYF

j_call: TRBJ1-1
v_call: TRBV19
d_call: NA
clone_size: NA
cdr3_nt: TGTGCCAGCGGCACATGGGGAGGAACTGAAGCTTTCTTT
cdr3_aa: CASGTWGGTEAFF

j_call: TRBJ1-1
v_call: TRBV9
d_call: NA
clone_size: NA
cdr3_nt: TGTGCCAGCAGCGTAGCCACGAACACTGAAGCTTTCTTT
cdr3_aa: CASSVATNTEAFF

j_call: TRBJ1-3
v_call: TRBV10-3
d_call: NA
clone_size: NA
cdr3_nt: TGTGCCATCAGTGAGCGTCAGACGGGAAACACCATATATTTT
cdr3_aa: CAISERQTGNTIYF

j_call: TRBJ2-7
v_call: TRBV20-1
d_call: TRBD2
clone_size: NA
cdr3_nt: TGCAGTGCTAGGGGGGGGGGTCAAGAGCAGTACTTC
cdr3_aa: CSARGGGQEQYF

j_call: TRBJ2-5
v_call: TRBV7-6
d_call: NA
clone_size: NA
cdr3_nt: TGTGCCAGCAGCTTAATGGCGTTGGGGTTTGGAGAGACCCAGTACTTC
cdr3_aa: CASSLMALGFGETQYF

j_call: TRBJ1-5
v_call: TRBV19
d_call: NA
clone_size: NA
cdr3_nt: TGTGCCAGTGGGGGGGCAGGGAATCAGCCCCAGCATTTT
cdr3_aa: CASGGAGNQPQHF

j_call: TRBJ2-5
v_call: TRBV2
d_call: NA
clone_size: NA
cdr3_nt: TGTGCCAGCAGTGAGTCCGGGGCCGGTTTGGAGACCCAGTACTTC
cdr3_aa: CASSESGAGLETQYF

j_call: TRBJ1-6
v_call: TRBV24-1
d_call: NA
clone_size: NA
cdr3_nt: TGTGCCACCAGTCAGATAACCCTCCACTTT
cdr3_aa: CATSQITLHF

j_call: TRBJ2-5
v_call: TRBV15
d_call: NA
clone_size: few
cdr3_nt: TGTGCCACCAGCAGAGATCCGGGGCCCGAGACCCAGTACTTC
cdr3_aa: CATSRDPGPETQYF

j_call: TRBJ2-7
v_call: TRBV5-8
d_call: TRBD1
clone_size: once
cdr3_nt: TGTGCCAGCAGCCCAAAGACAGGGGCCATTTCCTACGAGCAGTACTTC
cdr3_aa: CASSPKTGAISYEQYF

j_call: TRBJ1-1
v_call: TRBV7-6
d_call: NA
clone_size: few
cdr3_nt: TGTGCCAGCACCTTGGGGGAGGAGAACACTGAAGCTTTCTTT
cdr3_aa: CASTLGEENTEAFF

j_call: TRBJ2-7
v_call: TRBV7-8
d_call: TRBD1
clone_size: NA
cdr3_nt: TGTGCCAGCAGCCCACCACAGGGGGCGGGGGAGCAGTACTTC
cdr3_aa: CASSPPQGAGEQYF

j_call: TRBJ2-7
v_call: TRBV5-4
d_call: NA
clone_size: NA
cdr3_nt: TGTGCCAGCAGCTTGTTGGACGACTACGAGCAGTACTTC
cdr3_aa: CASSLLDDYEQYF

j_call: TRBJ1-5
v_call: TRBV7-2
d_call: NA
clone_size: few
cdr3_nt: TGTGCCAGCAGTTCCGGGGTGGTTGGGCCCCAGCATTTT
cdr3_aa: CASSSGVVGPQHF

j_call: TRBJ1-1
v_call: TRBV15
d_call: TRBD1
clone_size: NA
cdr3_nt: TGTGCCACCAGCAGAGATCTTGATAGAGGGGGCCGTGACACTGAAGCTTTCTTT
cdr3_aa: CATSRDLDRGGRDTEAFF

j_call: TRBJ2-7
v_call: TRBV12-3/TRBV12-4
d_call: NA
clone_size: many
cdr3_nt: TGTGCCAGCAGCGATCCCGGGATTTCCTACGAGCAGTACTTC
cdr3_aa: CASSDPGISYEQYF

j_call: TRBJ2-1
v_call: TRBV29-1
d_call: TRBD2
clone_size: once
cdr3_nt: TGCAGCGTTACGGGACTAGCGGGGGTCTACAATGAGCAGTTCTTC
cdr3_aa: CSVTGLAGVYNEQFF

j_call: TRBJ2-7
v_call: TRBV14
d_call: NA
clone_size: once
cdr3_nt: TGTGCCAGCAGCCAAAGGGCCTCCAGGGGATCCCACGAGCAGTACTTC
cdr3_aa: CASSQRASRGSHEQYF

j_call: TRBJ1-1
v_call: TRBV20-1
d_call: NA
clone_size: few
cdr3_nt: TGCAGTGCTAGCAATAATGTACAGGGCCTGAACACTGAAGCTTTCTTT
cdr3_aa: CSASNNVQGLNTEAFF

j_call: TRBJ1-6
v_call: TRBV7-9
d_call: NA
clone_size: many
cdr3_nt: TGTGCCAGCAGCGTCGCGGTGGAAGAGGGAAATAATTCACCCCTCCACTTT
cdr3_aa: CASSVAVEEGNNSPLHF

j_call: TRBJ1-1
v_call: TRBV2
d_call: NA
clone_size: NA
cdr3_nt: TGTGCCAGCAGTGCTGATAGGGTGAGAGAAGCTTTCTTT
cdr3_aa: CASSADRVREAFF

j_call: TRBJ1-1
v_call: TRBV29-1
d_call: NA
clone_size: many
cdr3_nt: TGCAGCGTGCTGACAGTGAACACTGAAGCTTTCTTT
cdr3_aa: CSVLTVNTEAFF

j_call: TRBJ2-7
v_call: TRBV29-1
d_call: NA
clone_size: NA
cdr3_nt: TGCAGCGTTGTCAAACAGACGAACTACGAGCAGTACTTC
cdr3_aa: CSVVKQTNYEQYF

j_call: TRBJ2-7
v_call: TRBV7-9
d_call: TRBD1
clone_size: NA
cdr3_nt: TGTGCCAGCAGCTCGGGACAGGGTAGAGTTCGGGAGCAGTACTTC
cdr3_aa: CASSSGQGRVREQYF

j_call: TRBJ1-2
v_call: TRBV7-8
d_call: NA
clone_size: many
cdr3_nt: TGTGCCAGCAGCCCTGTGGCCGGGGGGTGCGATGGCTACACCTTC
cdr3_aa: CASSPVAGGCDGYTF

j_call: TRBJ1-3
v_call: TRBV25-1
d_call: NA
clone_size: NA
cdr3_nt: TGTGCCAGCAGTGAATTTAAGCGTCAAGGGGAACCTGGAAACACCATATATTTT
cdr3_aa: CASSEFKRQGEPGNTIYF

j_call: TRBJ2-1
v_call: TRBV2
d_call: NA
clone_size: once
cdr3_nt: TGTGCCAGCAGTGGGGAAAATGAGCAGTTCTTC
cdr3_aa: CASSGENEQFF

j_call: TRBJ2-3
v_call: TRBV12-3/TRBV12-4
d_call: TRBD2
clone_size: few
cdr3_nt: TGTGCCAGCAGTTTAACTAGCGGGGGGGGTTTTAGCACAGATACGCAGTATTTT
cdr3_aa: CASSLTSGGGFSTDTQYF

j_call: TRBJ2-7
v_call: TRBV7-9
d_call: NA
clone_size: NA
cdr3_nt: TGTGCCAGCAGCAAAGGACCAATCTACGAGCAGTACTTC
cdr3_aa: CASSKGPIYEQYF

j_call: TRBJ2-7
v_call: TRBV7-2
d_call: NA
clone_size: NA
cdr3_nt: TGCGCCAGCAGCTTGGGCGGGCCCTCCTACGAGCAGTACTTC
cdr3_aa: CASSLGGPSYEQYF